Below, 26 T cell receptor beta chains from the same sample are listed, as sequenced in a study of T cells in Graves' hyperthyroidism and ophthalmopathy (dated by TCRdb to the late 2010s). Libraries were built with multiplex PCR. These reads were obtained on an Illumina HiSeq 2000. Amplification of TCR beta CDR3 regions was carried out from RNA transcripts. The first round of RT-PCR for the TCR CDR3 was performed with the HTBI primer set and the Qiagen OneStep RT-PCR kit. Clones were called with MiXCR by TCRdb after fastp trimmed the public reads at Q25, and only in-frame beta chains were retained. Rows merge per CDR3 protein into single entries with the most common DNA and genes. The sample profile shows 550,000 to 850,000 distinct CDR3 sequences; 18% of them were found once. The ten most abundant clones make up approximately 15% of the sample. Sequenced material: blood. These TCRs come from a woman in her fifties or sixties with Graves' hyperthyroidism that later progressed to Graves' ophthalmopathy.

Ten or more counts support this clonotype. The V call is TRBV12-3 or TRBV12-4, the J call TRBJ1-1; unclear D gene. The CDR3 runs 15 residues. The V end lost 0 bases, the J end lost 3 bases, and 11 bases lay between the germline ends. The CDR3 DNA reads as TGTGCCAGCAGTTTAGCGGAGGGCTGGGACACTGAAGCTTTCTTT. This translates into CASSLAEGWDTEAFF.

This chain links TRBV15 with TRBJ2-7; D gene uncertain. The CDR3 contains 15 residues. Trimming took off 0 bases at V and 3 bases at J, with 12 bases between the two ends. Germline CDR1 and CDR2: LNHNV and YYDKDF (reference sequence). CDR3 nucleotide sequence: TGTGCCACCAGCAGAGATCCAGCCTCCCTCTACGAGCAGTACTTC. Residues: CATSRDPASLYEQYF.

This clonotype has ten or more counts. The CDR3 protein is CASSQIGAGGSTDTQYF. In DNA form, the CDR3 reads TGTGCCAGCAGCCAAATCGGAGCGGGGGGTAGCACAGATACGCAGTATTTT. The V and J genes are TRBV3-1 and TRBJ2-3; 9 nucleotides align to TRBD2. The germline V gene has CDR1 LGHDT and CDR2 YNNKEL (reference sequence). The CDR3 is 17 residues long. Germline trimming cut 2 bases from V and 0 bases from J; bases unmatched to any gene: 6.

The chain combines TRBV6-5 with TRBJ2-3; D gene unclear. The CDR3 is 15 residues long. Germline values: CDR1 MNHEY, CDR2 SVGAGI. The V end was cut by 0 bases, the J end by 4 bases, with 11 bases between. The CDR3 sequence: CASSYSSKSPDTQYF. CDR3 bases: TGTGCCAGCAGTTACTCGAGCAAGTCCCCAGATACGCAGTATTTT.

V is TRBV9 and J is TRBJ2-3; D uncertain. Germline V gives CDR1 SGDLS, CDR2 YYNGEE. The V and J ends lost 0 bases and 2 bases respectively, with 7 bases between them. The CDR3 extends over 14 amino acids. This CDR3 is CASSVGLSTDTQYF. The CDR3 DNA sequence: TGTGCCAGCAGCGTAGGATTGTCCACAGATACGCAGTATTTT.

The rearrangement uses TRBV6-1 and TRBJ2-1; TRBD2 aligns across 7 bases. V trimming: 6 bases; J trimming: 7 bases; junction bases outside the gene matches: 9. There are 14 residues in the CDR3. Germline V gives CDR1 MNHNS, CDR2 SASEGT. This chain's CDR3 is CASRRLAPANEQFF. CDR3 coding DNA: TGTGCCAGCAGGAGACTAGCTCCTGCTAATGAGCAGTTCTTC.

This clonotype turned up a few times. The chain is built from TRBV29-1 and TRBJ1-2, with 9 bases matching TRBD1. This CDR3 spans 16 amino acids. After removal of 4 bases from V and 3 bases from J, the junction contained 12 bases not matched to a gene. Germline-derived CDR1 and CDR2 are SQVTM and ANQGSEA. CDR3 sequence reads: CSVVGGTGGGDYGYTF. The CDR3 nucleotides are TGCAGCGTTGTAGGGGGAACAGGGGGCGGCGACTATGGCTACACCTTC.

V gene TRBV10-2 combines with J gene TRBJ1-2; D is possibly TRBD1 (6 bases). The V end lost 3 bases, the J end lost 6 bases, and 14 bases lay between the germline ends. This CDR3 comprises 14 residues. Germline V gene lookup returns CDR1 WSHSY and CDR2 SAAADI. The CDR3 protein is CASSDLGGGNGYTF. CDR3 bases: TGCGCCAGCAGTGATCTTGGGGGCGGCAATGGCTACACCTTC.

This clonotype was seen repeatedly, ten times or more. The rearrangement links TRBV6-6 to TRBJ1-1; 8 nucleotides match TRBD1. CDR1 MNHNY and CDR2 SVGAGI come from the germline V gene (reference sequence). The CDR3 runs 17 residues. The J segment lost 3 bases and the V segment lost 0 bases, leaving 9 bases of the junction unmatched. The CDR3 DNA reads TGTGCCAGCAGTTACTCAAAAAGGACAGGGAGGGACACTGAAGCTTTCTTT. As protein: CASSYSKRTGRDTEAFF.

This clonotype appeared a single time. The CDR3 here is CSVEGRTVYEQYF. CDR3 DNA: TGCAGCGTTGAAGGAAGGACGGTCTACGAGCAGTACTTC. J is TRBJ2-7 and V is TRBV29-1, with D unresolved. The CDR3 totals 13 residues. The germline CDR1 and CDR2 sequences are SQVTM and ANQGSEA. The V end lost 1 base, the J end lost 3 bases, and 10 bases lay between the germline ends.

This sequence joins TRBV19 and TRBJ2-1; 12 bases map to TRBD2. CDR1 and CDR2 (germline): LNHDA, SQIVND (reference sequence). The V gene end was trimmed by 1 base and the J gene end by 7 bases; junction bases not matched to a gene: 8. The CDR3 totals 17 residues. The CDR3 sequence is CASSIGASGGAGNEQFF. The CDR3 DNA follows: TGTGCCAGTAGTATAGGCGCTAGCGGGGGGGCAGGGAATGAGCAGTTCTTC.

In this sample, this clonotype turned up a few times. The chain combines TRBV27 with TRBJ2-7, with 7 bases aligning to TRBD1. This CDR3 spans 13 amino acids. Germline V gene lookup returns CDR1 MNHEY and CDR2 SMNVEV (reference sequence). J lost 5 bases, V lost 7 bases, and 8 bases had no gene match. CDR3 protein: CASTILGGHEQYF. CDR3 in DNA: TGTGCCAGCACCATTTTAGGGGGCCACGAGCAGTACTTC.

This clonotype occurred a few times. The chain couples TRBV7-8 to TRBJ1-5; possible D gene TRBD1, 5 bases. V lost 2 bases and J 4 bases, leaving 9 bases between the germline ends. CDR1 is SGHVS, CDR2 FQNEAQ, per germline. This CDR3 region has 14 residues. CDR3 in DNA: TGTGCCAGCAGCTTAAGGGACCGGAATCAGCCCCAGCATTTT. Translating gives CASSLRDRNQPQHF.

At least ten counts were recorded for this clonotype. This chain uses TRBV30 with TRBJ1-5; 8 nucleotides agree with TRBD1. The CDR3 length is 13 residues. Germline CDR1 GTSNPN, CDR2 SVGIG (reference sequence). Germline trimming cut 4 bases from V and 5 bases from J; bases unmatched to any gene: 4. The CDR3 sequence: CAWTGGADQPQHF. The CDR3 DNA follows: TGTGCCTGGACAGGGGGCGCGGATCAGCCCCAGCATTTT.

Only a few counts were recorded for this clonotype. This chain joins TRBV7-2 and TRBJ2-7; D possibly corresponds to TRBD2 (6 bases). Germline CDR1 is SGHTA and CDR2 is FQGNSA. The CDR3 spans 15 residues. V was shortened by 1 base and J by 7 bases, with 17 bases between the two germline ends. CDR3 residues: CASSLGEAGRGEQYF. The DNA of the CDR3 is TGTGCCAGCAGCTTAGGGGAGGCGGGGCGTGGGGAGCAGTACTTC. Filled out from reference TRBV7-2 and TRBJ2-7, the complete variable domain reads GAGVSQSPSNKVTEKGKDVELRCDPISGHTALYWYRQSLGQGLEFLIYFQGNSAPDKSGLPSDRFSAERTGGSVSTLTIQRTQQEDSAVYLCASSLGEAGRGEQYFGPGTRLTVT.

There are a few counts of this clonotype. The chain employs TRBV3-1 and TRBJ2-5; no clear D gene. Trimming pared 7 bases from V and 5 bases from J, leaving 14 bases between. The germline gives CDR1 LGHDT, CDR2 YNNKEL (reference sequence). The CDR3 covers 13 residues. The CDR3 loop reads CASTEGVDETQYF. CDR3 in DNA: TGTGCCAGCACCGAAGGCGTCGACGAGACCCAGTACTTC.

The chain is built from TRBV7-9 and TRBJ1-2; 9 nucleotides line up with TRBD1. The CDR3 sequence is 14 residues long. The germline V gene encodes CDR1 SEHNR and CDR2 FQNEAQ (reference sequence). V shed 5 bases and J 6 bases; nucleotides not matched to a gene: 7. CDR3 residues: CASSRDRVGDGYTF. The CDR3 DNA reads TGTGCCAGCAGCCGGGACAGGGTGGGAGATGGCTACACCTTC.

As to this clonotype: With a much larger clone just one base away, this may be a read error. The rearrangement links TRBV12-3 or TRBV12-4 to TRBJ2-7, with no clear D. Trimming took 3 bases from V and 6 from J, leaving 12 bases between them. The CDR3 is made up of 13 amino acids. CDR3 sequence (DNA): TGTGCCAGCAGTTTCGGTCCTTTGTTCGAGCAGTACTTC. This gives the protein CASSFGPLFEQYF.

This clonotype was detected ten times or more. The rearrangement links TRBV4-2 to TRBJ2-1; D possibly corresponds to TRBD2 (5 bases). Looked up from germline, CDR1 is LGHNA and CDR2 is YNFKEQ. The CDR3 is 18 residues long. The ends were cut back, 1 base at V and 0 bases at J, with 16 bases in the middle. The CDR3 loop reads CASSQGHRDPSSYNEQFF. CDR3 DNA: TGTGCCAGCAGCCAAGGTCACCGGGATCCGAGCTCCTACAATGAGCAGTTCTTC.

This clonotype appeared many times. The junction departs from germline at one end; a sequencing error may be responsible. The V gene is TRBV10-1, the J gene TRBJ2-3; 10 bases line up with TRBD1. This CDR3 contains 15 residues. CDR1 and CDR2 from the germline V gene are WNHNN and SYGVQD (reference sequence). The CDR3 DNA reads TGTGCCAGCAGCGACAGGGGGCGGAGCACAGATACGCAGTATTTT. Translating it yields CASSDRGRSTDTQYF.

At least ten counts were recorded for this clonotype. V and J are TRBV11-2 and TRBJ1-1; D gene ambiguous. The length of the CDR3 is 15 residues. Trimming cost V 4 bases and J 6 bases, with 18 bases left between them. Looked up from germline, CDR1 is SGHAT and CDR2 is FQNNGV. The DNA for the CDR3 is TGTGCCAGCAGCTCTACCCCCGCGGCAGTGCCTGAAGCTTTCTTT. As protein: CASSSTPAAVPEAFF.

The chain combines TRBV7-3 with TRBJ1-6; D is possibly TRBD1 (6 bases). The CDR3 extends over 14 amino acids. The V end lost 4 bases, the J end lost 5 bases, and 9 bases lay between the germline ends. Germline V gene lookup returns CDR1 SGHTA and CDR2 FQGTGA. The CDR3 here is CASSSGHNNSPLHF. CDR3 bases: TGTGCCAGCAGCTCGGGACACAATAATTCACCCCTCCACTTT.

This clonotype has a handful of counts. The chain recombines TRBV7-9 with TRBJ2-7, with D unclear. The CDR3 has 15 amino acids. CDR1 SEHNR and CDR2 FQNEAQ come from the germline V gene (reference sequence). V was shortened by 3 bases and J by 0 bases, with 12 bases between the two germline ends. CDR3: CASSLSMVGSYEQYF. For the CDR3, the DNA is TGTGCCAGCAGCTTGTCGATGGTTGGCTCCTACGAGCAGTACTTC. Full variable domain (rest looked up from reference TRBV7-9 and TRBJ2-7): DTGVSQNPRHKITKRGQNVTFRCDPISEHNRLYWYRQTLGQGPEFLTYFQNEAQLEKSRLLSDRFSAERPKGSFSTLEIQRTEQGDSAMYLCASSLSMVGSYEQYFGPGTRLTVT.

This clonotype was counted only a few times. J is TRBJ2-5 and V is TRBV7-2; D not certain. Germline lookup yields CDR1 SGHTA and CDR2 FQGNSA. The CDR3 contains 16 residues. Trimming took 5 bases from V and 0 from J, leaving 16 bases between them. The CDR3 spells CASSPPRAEYQETQYF. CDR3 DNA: TGTGCCAGCAGCCCCCCCCGGGCGGAGTACCAAGAGACCCAGTACTTC.

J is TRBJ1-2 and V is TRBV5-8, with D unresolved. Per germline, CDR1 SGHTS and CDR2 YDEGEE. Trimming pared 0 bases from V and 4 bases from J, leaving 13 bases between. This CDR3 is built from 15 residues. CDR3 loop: CASSLDQVIRYGYTF. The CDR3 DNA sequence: TGTGCCAGCAGCTTGGACCAGGTTATACGCTATGGCTACACCTTC.

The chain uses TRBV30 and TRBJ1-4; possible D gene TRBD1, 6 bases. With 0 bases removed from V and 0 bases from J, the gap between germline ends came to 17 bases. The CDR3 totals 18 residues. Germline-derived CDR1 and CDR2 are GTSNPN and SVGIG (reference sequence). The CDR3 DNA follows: TGTGCCTGGAGTGTACCGTATCCCGGGACATCAACTAATGAAAAACTGTTTTTT. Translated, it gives CAWSVPYPGTSTNEKLFF.